Below are 19 T cell receptor beta chains sequenced from a single sample in a study of OX40 agonist ivuxolimab in advanced cancers. Assay: immunoSEQ multiplex PCR; the TCRdb copy retains only in-frame clones and omits some. The sample consists of about 70,000 clones, 78% of them appearing once. The material sequenced was CD4+ or CD8+ T cells sorted from blood, taken in a trial of the OX40 agonist ivuxolimab. Every receptor here comes from an adult with an advanced solid tumor such as melanoma, head and neck, liver or kidney cancer.

This rearrangement joins TRBV28 to TRBJ1-2, with D perhaps TRBD1 (5 bases). The length of the CDR3 is 18 residues. Between the trimmed V and J ends, which lost 1 base and 2 bases, there was a span of 20 bases. Looked up from germline, CDR1 is MDHEN and CDR2 is SYDVKM. CDR3 protein: CASSLFGRLTDLNYGYTF. Here the CDR3 DNA reads TGTGCCAGCAGTTTATTCGGGAGGTTGACAGACTTAAACTATGGCTACACCTTC.

The rearrangement joins TRBV6-5 to TRBJ1-4, with a possible D match to TRBD1 (5 bases). Germline V lookup: CDR1 MNHEY, CDR2 SVGAGI. V was clipped by 7 bases and J by 8 bases, with 20 bases between them. CDR3 length equals 15 residues. The CDR3 nucleotides read TGTGCCAGCAAAAAAACCCTGGCAGCAGGGGAAAAACTGTTTTTT. This encodes CASKKTLAAGEKLFF.

The J gene is TRBJ1-1, the V gene TRBV5-1; D is unresolved. Trimming took 2 bases from V and 2 from J, leaving 10 bases between them. Germline assignment: CDR1 SGHRS and CDR2 YFSETQ. The CDR3 length is 14 residues. The CDR3 sequence: CASSFQTTNTEAFF. The CDR3 coding sequence is TGCGCCAGCAGCTTTCAGACGACAAACACTGAAGCTTTCTTT.

This clone has more than one count but fewer than ten. At one end, the junction sequence differs from germline, possibly due to a read error. The gene calls are TRBV5-1 and TRBJ2-1; tentatively, D is TRBD1 (6 bases). Germline lookup yields CDR1 SGHRS and CDR2 YFSETQ. CDR3 length: 19 residues. This CDR3 reads CASRLGLERYRVGYNEQFF. In nucleotides, the CDR3 is TGCGCCAGCAGGTTGGGGCTCGAACGCTACAGGGTTGGTTACAATGAGCAGTTCTTC.

The rearrangement joins TRBV18 to TRBJ1-4, with TRBD1 matching over 7 bases. Germline values: CDR1 KGHSH, CDR2 LQKENI. With V trimmed by 2 bases and J by 7 bases, 4 bases remained unmatched. The CDR3 is 14 amino acids. The CDR3 reads CASSPDRATEKLFF. The CDR3 nucleotides are TGTGCCAGCTCACCAGACAGGGCGACTGAAAAACTGTTTTTT.

The chain couples TRBV6-5 to TRBJ2-7; either TRBD1 or TRBD2 may fit D (5 bases each). This CDR3 has 11 amino acids. Looked up from germline, CDR1 is MNHEY and CDR2 is SVGAGI. Trimming stripped 5 bases from V and 6 bases from J, with 8 bases between. The CDR3, as DNA: TGTGCCAGCAGTCGAGGGGCCGAGCAGTACTTC. This sequence encodes CASSRGAEQYF.

The chain combines TRBV5-4 with TRBJ2-5, with 9 bases lining up with TRBD2. CDR1 is SGHNT, CDR2 YYREEE, per germline (reference sequence). V was clipped by 0 bases and J by 2 bases; unmatched bases: 8. CDR3 length: 17 residues. The DNA of the CDR3 is TGTGCCAGCAGCTTGGGAGCGGGGGGCCCCACTCAAGAGACCCAGTACTTC. It is translated as CASSLGAGGPTQETQYF.

The table lists this clone with a count of one. The chain is built from TRBV28 and TRBJ2-5; 9 bases are shared with TRBD1. This CDR3 has 18 residues. Germline assignment: CDR1 MDHEN and CDR2 SYDVKM. The J segment lost 0 bases and the V segment lost 4 bases, leaving 12 bases of the junction unmatched. CDR3 bases: TGTGCCAGCAGTTCGGGGACAGGGAAAGGCCGGTACCAAGAGACCCAGTACTTC. It yields the protein CASSSGTGKGRYQETQYF.

The chain has TRBV2 and TRBJ2-5; D may correspond to TRBD1 or TRBD2 (5 bases each). The J call is uncertain, as TRBJ2-7 better fits the DNA end. Per germline, CDR1 SNHLY and CDR2 FYNNEI. CDR3 length: 13 residues. The CDR3 loop reads CASIGDGSYEQYF. The DNA of the CDR3 is TGTGCCAGCATAGGGGACGGGTCCTACGAGCAGTACTTC.

In DNA, the CDR3 is TGTGCCAGCAGCTTGGCTGGGACGGTCTATGGCTACACCTTC. Translation: CASSLAGTVYGYTF. V and J are TRBV5-6 and TRBJ1-2, with D perhaps TRBD1 (5 bases). CDR3 size: 14 residues. V was trimmed by 0 bases and J by 4 bases, leaving 10 bases between them. Germline CDR1 and CDR2: SGHDT and YYEEEE.

The chain recombines TRBV5-1 with TRBJ2-2; 8 bases align to TRBD2. Trimming took 2 bases from V and 1 from J; bases not matched to a gene: 1. Per the germline V gene, CDR1 is SGHRS and CDR2 is YFSETQ. The CDR3 is 15 residues long. Here the CDR3 DNA reads TGCGCCAGCAGCTTTAGCGGGGTGAACACCGGGGAGCTGTTTTTT. Translation gives CASSFSGVNTGELFF.

Concerning this clone itself: A much larger clone lies one base from this, so it may be a read error. The V and J genes are TRBV6-6 and TRBJ2-5; D might be TRBD2 (5 bases). The germline V gene encodes CDR1 MNHNY and CDR2 SVGAGI (reference sequence). This CDR3 has 11 amino acids. V lost 4 bases, J lost 9 bases, and 9 bases lay in between. The CDR3 reads CASSLTEAQYF. The CDR3 nucleotides are TGTGCCAGCAGTTTAACGGAGGCCCAGTACTTC.

The rearrangement joins TRBV28 to TRBJ1-5; the D is unclear. CDR3 length: 14 residues. Germline CDR1 MDHEN, CDR2 SYDVKM. Deletions cut 6 bases from V and 5 bases from J, with 14 bases between. CDR3 bases: TGTGCCAGCAGCCGGACGTCAGCTTATCAGCCCCAGCATTTT. Translation: CASSRTSAYQPQHF.

The rearrangement links TRBV9 to TRBJ1-4, with D possibly TRBD1 on 6 matching bases. The CDR3 covers 15 residues. From germline, CDR1 is SGDLS and CDR2 YYNGEE. Deletions cut 2 bases from V and 8 bases from J, with 16 bases between. In nucleotides, the CDR3 is TGTGCCAGCAGCGTTAACAGGGCCTCAGGGGAAAAACTGTTTTTT. Its translation is CASSVNRASGEKLFF.

This clone appeared a few times. The chain joins TRBV29-1 to TRBJ2-3; tentatively, D is TRBD1 (6 bases). The CDR3 runs to 12 residues. V was shortened by 5 bases and J by 3 bases, with 9 bases between the two germline ends. CDR1 is SQVTM and CDR2 is ANQGSEA in the germline V gene. Here the CDR3 reads CSVNRATDTQYF. In DNA, the CDR3 is TGCAGCGTTAACAGGGCAACAGATACGCAGTATTTT.

The V call is TRBV29-1, the J call TRBJ2-7; TRBD1 agrees at 9 bases. Unmatched junction bases numbered 9, after V lost 6 bases and J lost 3 bases. The V gene's germline CDR1 is SQVTM and CDR2 ANQGSEA. The CDR3 is 14 amino acids. Here the CDR3 DNA reads TGCAGCGTCGCTCCGGGACAGGGTGGCTACGAGCAGTACTTC. It encodes CSVAPGQGGYEQYF.

The chain joins TRBV27 to TRBJ1-6; D unresolved. The CDR3 has 15 residues. V lost 6 bases and J 10 bases, leaving 19 bases between the germline ends. Per germline, CDR1 MNHEY and CDR2 SMNVEV (reference sequence). CDR3 residues: CASRNSHGGPSPLHF. The CDR3 DNA sequence: TGTGCCAGCAGAAACTCCCACGGTGGCCCCTCACCCCTCCACTTT.

The chain employs TRBV19 and TRBJ1-5; D unclear. There are 12 residues in the CDR3. V was pared by 3 bases and J by 3 bases, with 3 bases between. Looked up from germline, CDR1 is LNHDA and CDR2 is SQIVND (reference sequence). CDR3 sequence reads: CASSIFNQPQHF. CDR3 DNA: TGTGCCAGTAGTATTTTCAATCAGCCCCAGCATTTT.

V gene TRBV6-6 combines with J gene TRBJ1-1, with 7 bases matching TRBD1. Germline V gene lookup returns CDR1 MNHNY and CDR2 SVGAGI (reference sequence). After removal of 5 bases from V and 1 base from J, the junction contained 4 bases not matched to a gene. The CDR3 runs to 14 residues. CDR3 loop: CASSPGQANTEAFF. The CDR3 nucleotides are TGTGCCAGCAGTCCCGGACAGGCGAACACTGAAGCTTTCTTT.